These 22 T cell receptor beta chains originate from one sample sequenced in a study of cytomegalovirus exposure and HLA in healthy donors. Only in-frame clones appear in the TCRdb table, and some are missing; sequencing was by immunoSEQ multiplex PCR. The data hold 70,000 or so clones, with roughly nine tenths observed a single time. Sequencing was carried out using PBMCs. These receptors originate from a man between 18 and 35 years old in good health and CMV-seronegative.

This chain links TRBV27 with TRBJ2-5, with D hard to call. The CDR3 spans 15 residues. Germline-derived CDR1 and CDR2 are MNHEY and SMNVEV (reference sequence). Trimming took 6 bases from V and 0 from J, leaving 14 bases between them. CDR3 coding DNA: TGTGCCAGCAGACCCGAACGGGTTTACCAAGAGACCCAGTACTTC. Translating it yields CASRPERVYQETQYF.

This clone was counted between two and nine times. The chain recombines TRBV5-1 with TRBJ2-1; 7 bases map to TRBD2. This CDR3 is 15 amino acids long. Germline CDR1 and CDR2: SGHRS and YFSETQ. J was trimmed by 4 bases and V by 1 base; bases with no gene match: 5. The CDR3 nucleotides read TGCGCCAGCAGCTTGAGGCAGGGAGGGTACAATGAGCAGTTCTTC. It yields the protein CASSLRQGGYNEQFF.

A remark on this clone: A much bigger clone sits one base away, suggesting this may be a read error. The gene calls are TRBV6-5 and TRBJ1-1; D gene ambiguous. The CDR3 contains 12 residues. Trimming took 4 bases from V and 2 from J, leaving 5 bases between them. In germline, CDR1 is MNHEY, CDR2 SVGAGI. Here the CDR3 DNA reads TGTGCCAGCAGTTCTTTTAACACTGAAGCTTTCTTT. Amino acids: CASSSFNTEAFF.

The rearrangement uses TRBV9 and TRBJ2-1; 8 positions match TRBD1. V shed 4 bases, J shed 9 bases, and the junction held 9 bases outside the gene matches. CDR1 SGDLS and CDR2 YYNGEE come from the germline V gene. CDR3 size: 14 residues. This CDR3 reads CASSPGTGFFEQFF. The CDR3, as DNA: TGTGCCAGCAGCCCCGGGACAGGCTTTTTTGAGCAGTTCTTC.

This clone has ten or more counts. V and J are TRBV28 and TRBJ2-7, with D maybe TRBD1 (5 bases). The CDR3 runs to 16 residues. Germline V gene sequence: CDR1 MDHEN, CDR2 SYDVKM. The V gene lost 3 bases and the J gene lost 3 bases, with 18 bases spanning the gap. The chain's CDR3 is CASSFPPWTSIYEQYF. The CDR3 nucleotides are TGTGCCAGCAGTTTCCCCCCCTGGACATCCATCTACGAGCAGTACTTC.

The chain has TRBV7-2 and TRBJ2-3; D possibly corresponds to TRBD1 (5 bases). Germline V gene sequence: CDR1 SGHTA, CDR2 FQGNSA. Trimming took 3 bases from V and 5 from J, leaving 9 bases between them. This CDR3 region has 13 residues. The CDR3 reads CASSLGQGDTQYF. CDR3 sequence (DNA): TGTGCCAGCAGCTTGGGGCAAGGAGATACGCAGTATTTT.

A single count supports this clone. The rearrangement uses TRBV6-1 and TRBJ2-7, with a weak D call TRBD2 (5 bases). Trimming shortened V by 5 bases and J by 0 bases, and 14 bases separated the two germline ends. Germline CDR1 MNHNS, CDR2 SASEGT. The CDR3 is 15 residues long. CDR3 protein: CASSTVEAPSYEQYF. The CDR3 DNA reads TGTGCCAGCAGTACGGTGGAGGCCCCCTCCTACGAGCAGTACTTC.

V usage is TRBV5-6 and J usage is TRBJ1-1, with D possibly matching TRBD1 (6 bases). The CDR3 spans 13 residues. Germline V gene sequence: CDR1 SGHDT, CDR2 YYEEEE. V was clipped by 2 bases and J by 5 bases, with 10 bases between them. CDR3 DNA sequence: TGTGCCAGCAGCTTTGGGCAGGGGACTGAAGCTTTCTTT. Protein: CASSFGQGTEAFF.

The chain employs TRBV6-1 and TRBJ2-3; D remains unclear. CDR3 size: 15 residues. Deletions cut 6 bases from V and 2 bases from J, with 15 bases between. In germline, CDR1 is MNHNS, CDR2 SASEGT. CDR3 coding DNA: TGTGCCAGCAGCCGGAGTTACCAAACCACAGATACGCAGTATTTT. It specifies CASSRSYQTTDTQYF.

The gene calls are TRBV25-1 and TRBJ2-1, with 9 bases lining up with TRBD1. The CDR3 is 16 residues long. After removal of 5 bases from V and 4 bases from J, the junction contained 9 bases not matched to a gene. Germline V lookup: CDR1 MGHDK, CDR2 SYGVNS. The CDR3 DNA reads as TGTGCCAGCAGTAGGGCCGACAGGGGGTTTTACAATGAGCAGTTCTTC. Amino acids: CASSRADRGFYNEQFF.

The V gene is TRBV30, the J gene TRBJ1-5; TRBD1 might be the D (5 bases). The CDR3 sequence is 14 residues long. Germline-derived CDR1 and CDR2 are GTSNPN and SVGIG (reference sequence). V shed 3 bases and J shed 7 bases, with 16 bases lying between them. CDR3 residues: CAWSGGQGFQPQHF. The CDR3 region has the DNA TGTGCCTGGAGCGGAGGGCAGGGATTCCAGCCCCAGCATTTT.

The gene calls are TRBV6-1 and TRBJ2-7; D gene ambiguous. The CDR3 sequence is 15 residues long. Trimming took off 4 bases at V and 0 bases at J, with 13 bases between the two ends. The V gene's germline CDR1 is MNHNS and CDR2 SASEGT. CDR3 protein: CASSAQTESSYEQYF. The CDR3 DNA reads as TGTGCCAGCAGTGCCCAAACTGAGAGCTCCTACGAGCAGTACTTC.

The rearrangement uses TRBV27 and TRBJ2-3; a possible D gene is TRBD2 (6 bases). CDR3 length: 15 residues. Germline CDR1 is MNHEY and CDR2 is SMNVEV (reference sequence). V lost 3 bases and J 4 bases, leaving 14 bases between the germline ends. CDR3 bases: TGTGCCAGCAGTTTGGATCGACTAGTCTCAGATACGCAGTATTTT. Translated, it gives CASSLDRLVSDTQYF.

This rearrangement joins TRBV6-5 to TRBJ1-1; the D is unclear. CDR3 length: 13 residues. Trimming shortened V by 5 bases and J by 4 bases, and 11 bases separated the two germline ends. Looked up from germline, CDR1 is MNHEY and CDR2 is SVGAGI. The chain's CDR3 is CASSALLGTEAFF. In DNA form, the CDR3 reads TGTGCCAGCAGTGCCCTCCTCGGCACTGAAGCTTTCTTT.

The chain employs TRBV30 and TRBJ1-2; D is ambiguous. CDR3 length: 13 residues. V was shortened by 0 bases and J by 3 bases, with 8 bases between the two germline ends. CDR1 is GTSNPN, CDR2 SVGIG, per germline (reference sequence). CDR3 sequence reads: CAWSVRRDYGYTF. The DNA of the CDR3 is TGTGCCTGGAGTGTAAGGAGGGACTATGGCTACACCTTC.

The V call is TRBV28, the J call TRBJ1-3, with D tentatively TRBD1 (5 bases). The CDR3 runs to 14 residues. The ends were cut back, 3 bases at V and 4 bases at J, with 10 bases in the middle. Germline values: CDR1 MDHEN, CDR2 SYDVKM. CDR3 sequence reads: CASSLTTGGNTIYF. The CDR3 nucleotides are TGTGCCAGCAGTTTGACCACAGGCGGAAACACCATATATTTT.

The V and J genes are TRBV27 and TRBJ1-4; TRBD1 might be the D (5 bases). The CDR3 length is 13 residues. The germline gives CDR1 MNHEY, CDR2 SMNVEV (reference sequence). Trimming stripped 2 bases from V and 11 bases from J, with 12 bases between. The CDR3 here is CASSLEPGGKLFF. CDR3 bases: TGTGCCAGCAGTTTAGAGCCGGGGGGGAAACTGTTTTTT.

This chain uses TRBV30 with TRBJ2-7; 10 nucleotides align to TRBD1. CDR3 length: 14 residues. CDR1 GTSNPN and CDR2 SVGIG come from the germline V gene (reference sequence). The V segment lost 1 base and the J segment 5 bases; nucleotides outside the gene matches: 5. CDR3 in amino acids: CAWSAGTGDHEQYF. DNA of the CDR3: TGTGCCTGGAGTGCCGGGACAGGGGACCACGAGCAGTACTTC. The complete variable domain, with remaining parts taken from reference TRBV30 and TRBJ2-7, reads SQTIHQWPATLVQPVGSPLSLECTVEGTSNPNLYWYRQAAGRGLQLLFYSVGIGQISSEVPQNLSASRPQDRQFILSSKKLLLSDSGFYLCAWSAGTGDHEQYFGPGTRLTVT.

The chain employs TRBV30 and TRBJ2-2; D not certain. Germline CDR1 reads GTSNPN; CDR2 reads SVGIG (reference sequence). Trimming pared 0 bases from V and 2 bases from J, leaving 7 bases between. The length of the CDR3 is 14 residues. As DNA, the CDR3 is TGTGCCTGGAGTGTACTTCAAAACACCGGGGAGCTGTTTTTT. Its protein product is CAWSVLQNTGELFF.

The chain couples TRBV28 to TRBJ1-1, with D maybe TRBD1 (5 bases). Germline V gene data show CDR1 as MDHEN and CDR2 as SYDVKM. Trimming took 4 bases from V and 7 from J, leaving 16 bases between them. The length of the CDR3 is 14 residues. The CDR3 region is CASSSLTESFEAFF. In DNA form, the CDR3 reads TGTGCCAGCAGTTCGCTGACAGAGAGTTTTGAAGCTTTCTTT.

The chain has TRBV28 and TRBJ2-7; 7 bases map to TRBD2. V gave up 3 bases and J gave up 4 bases; unmatched junction bases: 15. Germline CDR1 MDHEN, CDR2 SYDVKM. The CDR3 totals 17 residues. The CDR3 DNA sequence: TGTGCCAGCAGTTTTGGTTTGGGGGGAGGGGAGCGGTACGAGCAGTACTTC. Its protein is CASSFGLGGGERYEQYF. Variable domain in full (rest from reference TRBV28 and TRBJ2-7): DVKVTQSSRYLVKRTGEKVFLECVQDMDHENMFWYRQDPGLGLRLIYFSYDVKMKEKGDIPEGYSVSREKKERFSLILESASTNQTSMYLCASSFGLGGGERYEQYFGPGTRLTVT.

The rearrangement links TRBV5-1 to TRBJ1-3; D is perhaps TRBD1 (5 bases). The germline CDR1 and CDR2 sequences are SGHRS and YFSETQ. This CDR3 is 17 amino acids long. Trimming took 0 bases from V and 2 from J, leaving 15 bases between them. The chain's CDR3 is CASSLEGASGPGNTIYF. The CDR3 region has the DNA TGCGCCAGCAGCTTGGAAGGGGCCTCGGGCCCTGGAAACACCATATATTTT.